The T cell receptor beta chain under discussion was sequenced for a study of blood T cell repertoires in COVID-19. A Seattle source enrolled patients during active infection and followed them longitudinally. Germline V CDR1 and CDR2: LNHDA, SQIVND (reference sequence). With V trimmed by 9 bases and J by 5 bases, 8 bases remained unmatched. This CDR3 spans 14 amino acids. Libraries were prepared by immunoSEQ multiplex PCR; TCRdb keeps only in-frame clonotypes and omits some of them. This table has about 340,000 clones, approximately 91% appearing once. The specimen sequenced was peripheral blood. The origin of this receptor is a woman in her 70s with COVID-19, enrolled during active disease. The chain couples TRBV19 to TRBJ1-4; 8 bases map to TRBD1. CDR3 sequence: CARKAGGGNEKLFF. The CDR3 bases are TGTGCCAGAAAAGCAGGGGGCGGGAATGAAAAACTGTTTTTT.